This TCR beta chain was sequenced for a study of blood T cell repertoires in COVID-19. Study context: Whether acute or convalescent, the COVID-19 samples came from the United States, Italy and Spain. PBMCs, B-cell-depleted T cells, or T cells were the source of the cDNA or gDNA that made up the material.

Original processing methods: Nucleated cell number was recorded as an estimate derived from reference gene primer amplification. The assay was immunoSEQ multiplex PCR, and TCRdb's table has in-frame clones only and misses some. For V, J and clone size, that table is used; D and trimming come from the DNA. Among around 71,000 clones, around 85% were seen once, and the ten largest hold approximately 30%. There are 15 residues in the CDR3. Germline V gene data show CDR1 as LNHNV and CDR2 as YYDKDF (reference sequence). The V segment lost 1 base and the J segment 4 bases; nucleotides outside the gene matches: 5.

This clonotype originated in a man between 65 and 79 years old with acute or convalescent COVID-19. V usage is TRBV15 and J usage is TRBJ1-2, with 8 bases lining up with TRBD1. What was sequenced was peripheral blood. The CDR3 DNA follows: TGTGCCACCAGCAGAGGCGGACAGGGTACCTATGGCTACACCTTC. Protein: CATSRGGQGTYGYTF.